This T cell receptor beta chain was profiled in a study of T-cell reconstitution after alpha-beta-depleted transplantation in children. Many counts were recorded for this clonotype. Unique molecular identifiers were incorporated when the TCRbeta library was constructed. TCRdb called the PCR reads again in MiXCR, with one record for every CDR3 protein. The data show 150,000 to 200,000 distinct CDR3 sequences, approximately 7% seen once. CDR1 is DFQATT and CDR2 is SNEGSKA in the germline V gene (reference sequence). The CDR3 has 16 amino acids. With 3 bases removed from V and 0 bases from J, the gap between germline ends came to 16 bases.

The sample in question was PBMCs from the stem cell graft donor, obtained from the stem cell graft. This chain connects TRBV20-1 to TRBJ2-3; D might be TRBD2 (5 bases). This sequence was found in a human donor who donated a stem cell graft to a child with Wiskott-Aldrich syndrome. The CDR3 spells CSASFGITHSTDTQYF. The CDR3 DNA is TGCAGTGCTAGTTTCGGGATTACCCACAGCACAGATACGCAGTATTTT.